This TCR beta chain derives from a study of blood T cell repertoires in COVID-19. This CDR3 has 14 residues. V shed 8 bases, J shed 5 bases, and the junction held 11 bases outside the gene matches. Germline V gene data show CDR1 as SGHRS and CDR2 as YFSETQ. Assay: immunoSEQ multiplex PCR; the TCRdb copy retains only in-frame clones and omits some. Among hundreds of thousands of clones, 83% were seen once, and the ten largest hold around 3.3%. This TCR was recovered from a woman in her thirties or forties who had been exposed to COVID-19. The sequenced material came from PBMCs or T cells enriched from blood (not recorded which). This sequence joins TRBV5-1 and TRBJ2-5, with 8 nucleotides matching TRBD2. The CDR3 bases are TGCGCCAGTAGCCTCCATCGGGGGGGGGAGACCCAGTACTTC. Residues: CASSLHRGGETQYF.